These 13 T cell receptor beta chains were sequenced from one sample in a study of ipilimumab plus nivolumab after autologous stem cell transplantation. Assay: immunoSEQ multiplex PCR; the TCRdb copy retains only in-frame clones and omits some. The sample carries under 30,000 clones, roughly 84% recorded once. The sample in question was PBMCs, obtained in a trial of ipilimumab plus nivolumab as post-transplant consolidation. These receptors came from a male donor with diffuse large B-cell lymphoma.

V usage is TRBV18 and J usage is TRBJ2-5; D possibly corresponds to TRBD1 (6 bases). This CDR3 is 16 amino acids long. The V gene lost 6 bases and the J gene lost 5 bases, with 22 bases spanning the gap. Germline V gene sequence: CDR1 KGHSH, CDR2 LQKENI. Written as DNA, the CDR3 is TGTGCCAGCTCTCTCCACCCCAGGGTGCAGGGGGAGACCCAGTACTTC. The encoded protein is CASSLHPRVQGETQYF. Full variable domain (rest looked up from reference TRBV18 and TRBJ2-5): NAGVMQNPRHLVRRRGQEARLRCSPMKGHSHVYWYRQLPEEGLKFMVYLQKENIIDESGMPKERFSAEFPKEGPSILRIQQVVRGDSAAYFCASSLHPRVQGETQYFGPGTRLLVL.

The CDR3 reads CASEGMDTEAFF. The CDR3 DNA reads TGTGCCAGTGAGGGTATGGACACTGAAGCTTTCTTT. V is TRBV19 and J is TRBJ1-1, with D uncertain. The V gene lost 8 bases and the J gene lost 3 bases, with 10 bases spanning the gap. Looked up from germline, CDR1 is LNHDA and CDR2 is SQIVND (reference sequence). The CDR3 loop spans 12 amino acids.

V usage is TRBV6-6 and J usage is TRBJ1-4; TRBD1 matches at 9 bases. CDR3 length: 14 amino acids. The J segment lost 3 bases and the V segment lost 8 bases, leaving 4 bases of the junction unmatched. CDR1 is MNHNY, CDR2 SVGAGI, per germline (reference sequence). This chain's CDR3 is CASGGTGPNEKLFF. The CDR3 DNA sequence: TGTGCCAGCGGGGGGACAGGGCCTAATGAAAAACTGTTTTTT.

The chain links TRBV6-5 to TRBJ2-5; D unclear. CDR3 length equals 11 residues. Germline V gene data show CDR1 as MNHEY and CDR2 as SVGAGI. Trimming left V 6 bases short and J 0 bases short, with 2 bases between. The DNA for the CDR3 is TGTGCCAGCAGCAACCAAGAGACCCAGTACTTC. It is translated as CASSNQETQYF.

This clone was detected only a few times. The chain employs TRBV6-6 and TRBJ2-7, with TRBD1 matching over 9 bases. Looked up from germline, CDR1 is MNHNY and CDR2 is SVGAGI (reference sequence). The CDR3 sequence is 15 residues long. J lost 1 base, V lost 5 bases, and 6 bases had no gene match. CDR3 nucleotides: TGTGCCAGCAGTCCCGGGACAGGGTTTTCCTACGAGCAGTACTTC. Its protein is CASSPGTGFSYEQYF.

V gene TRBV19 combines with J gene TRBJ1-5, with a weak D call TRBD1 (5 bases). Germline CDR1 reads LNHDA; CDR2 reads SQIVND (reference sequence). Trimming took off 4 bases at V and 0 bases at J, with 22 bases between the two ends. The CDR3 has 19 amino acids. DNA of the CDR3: TGTGCCAGTAGTAAAACGTCGGATTGGGAGGGGTATAGCAATCAGCCCCAGCATTTT. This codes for CASSKTSDWEGYSNQPQHF.

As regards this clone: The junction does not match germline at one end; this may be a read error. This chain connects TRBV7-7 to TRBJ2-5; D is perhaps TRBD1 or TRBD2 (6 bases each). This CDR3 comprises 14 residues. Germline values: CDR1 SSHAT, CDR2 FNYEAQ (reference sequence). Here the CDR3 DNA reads TGTGCTAGCAGCTTGAGGGGGGTCCGAGAGACCCAGTACTTC. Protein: CASSLRGVRETQYF.

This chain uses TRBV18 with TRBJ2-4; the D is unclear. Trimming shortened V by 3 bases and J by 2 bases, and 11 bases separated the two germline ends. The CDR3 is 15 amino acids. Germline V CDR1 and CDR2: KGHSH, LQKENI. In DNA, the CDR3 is TGTGCCAGCTCACCGAGACCGAACCCCAAAAACATTCAGTACTTC. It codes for CASSPRPNPKNIQYF.

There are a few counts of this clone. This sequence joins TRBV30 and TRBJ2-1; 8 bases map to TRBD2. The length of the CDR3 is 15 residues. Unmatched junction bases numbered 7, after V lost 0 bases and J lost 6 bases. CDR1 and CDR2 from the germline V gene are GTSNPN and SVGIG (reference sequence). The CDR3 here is CAWSVKGLVTNEQFF. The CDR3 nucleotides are TGTGCCTGGAGTGTAAAGGGACTAGTGACCAATGAGCAGTTCTTC. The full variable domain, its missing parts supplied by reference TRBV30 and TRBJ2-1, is SQTIHQWPATLVQPVGSPLSLECTVEGTSNPNLYWYRQAAGRGLQLLFYSVGIGQISSEVPQNLSASRPQDRQFILSSKKLLLSDSGFYLCAWSVKGLVTNEQFFGPGTRLTVL.

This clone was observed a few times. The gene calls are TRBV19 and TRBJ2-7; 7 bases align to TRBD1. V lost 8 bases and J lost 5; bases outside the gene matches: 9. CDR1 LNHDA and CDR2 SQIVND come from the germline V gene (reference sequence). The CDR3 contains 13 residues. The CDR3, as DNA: TGTGCCAGTGTTACAGGGGAAGCCGACGAGCAGTACTTC. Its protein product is CASVTGEADEQYF.

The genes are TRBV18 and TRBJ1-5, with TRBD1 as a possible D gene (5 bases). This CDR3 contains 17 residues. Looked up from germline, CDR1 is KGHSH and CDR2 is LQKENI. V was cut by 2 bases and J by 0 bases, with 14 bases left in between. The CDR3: CASSPGLGAGSNQPQHF. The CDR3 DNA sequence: TGTGCCAGCTCACCAGGACTAGGGGCAGGTAGCAATCAGCCCCAGCATTTT.

CDR3 loop: CASSQEGRAYTGELFF. The CDR3 coding sequence is TGTGCCAGCAGCCAAGAGGGTCGCGCGTACACCGGGGAGCTGTTTTTT. The J gene is TRBJ2-2, the V gene TRBV4-2; D uncertain. This CDR3 comprises 16 residues. Trimming removed 0 bases at V and 3 bases at J, with 11 bases between. Germline V gives CDR1 LGHNA, CDR2 YNFKEQ.

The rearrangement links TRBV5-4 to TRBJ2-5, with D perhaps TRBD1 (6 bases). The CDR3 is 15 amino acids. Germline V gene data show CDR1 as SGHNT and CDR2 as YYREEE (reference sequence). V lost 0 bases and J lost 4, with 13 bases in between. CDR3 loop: CASSLAPGGGETQYF. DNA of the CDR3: TGTGCCAGCAGCTTGGCCCCTGGGGGCGGAGAGACCCAGTACTTC. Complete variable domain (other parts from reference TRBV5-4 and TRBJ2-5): ETGVTQSPTHLIKTRGQQVTLRCSSQSGHNTVSWYQQALGQGPQFIFQYYREEENGRGNFPPRFSGLQFPNYSSELNVNALELDDSALYLCASSLAPGGGETQYFGPGTRLLVL.